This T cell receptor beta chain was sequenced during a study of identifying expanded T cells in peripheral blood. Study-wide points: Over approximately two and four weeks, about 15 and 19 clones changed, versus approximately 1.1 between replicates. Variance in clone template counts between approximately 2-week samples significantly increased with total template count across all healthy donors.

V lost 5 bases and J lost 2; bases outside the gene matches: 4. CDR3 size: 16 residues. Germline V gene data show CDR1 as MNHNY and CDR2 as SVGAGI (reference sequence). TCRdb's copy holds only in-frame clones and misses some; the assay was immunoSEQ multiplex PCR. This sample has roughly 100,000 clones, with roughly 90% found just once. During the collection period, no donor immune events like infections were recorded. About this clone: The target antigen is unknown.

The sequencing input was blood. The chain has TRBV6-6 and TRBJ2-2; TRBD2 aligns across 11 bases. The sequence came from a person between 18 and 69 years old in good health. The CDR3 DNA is TGTGCCAGCAGTGGAACTAGCGGGGGTAACACCGGGGAGCTGTTTTTT. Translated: CASSGTSGGNTGELFF.